This T cell receptor (beta chain) came from a study of blood T cells in healthy people across ages. Turning to the study itself: When template switching was applied, about one barcoded beta molecule was captured per two T cells.

Broader study findings: Versus aged donors, long-lived donors had higher diversity and more naive CD4+ cells.

A note on this clonotype: What it binds is unknown.

In each sample, at least 6.5 million PBMCs were isolated. Alongside a J-beta primer mix, a sample-barcoded 5' primer served in a second PCR lasting roughly 7 to 11 cycles. Individual samples furnished no less than 2.5 million CDR3-containing paired-end reads apiece. In TCRdb, the 5' RACE reads were re-called with MiXCR into one record per CDR3 protein. The profile covers roughly 1.7 million distinct CDR3 sequences, with 34% appearing a single time and over 9% taken by the ten largest. CDR3 length: 16 residues. The J segment lost 8 bases and the V segment lost 3 bases, leaving 10 bases of the junction unmatched. Germline V CDR1 and CDR2: ENHRY, SYGVKD.

The source is a woman aged 30 to 39 in good health. The sample was blood. The rearrangement links TRBV10-3 to TRBJ2-1; 10 nucleotides agree with TRBD2. The CDR3 DNA sequence: TGTGCCATCAGTGACCCTAGCGGGAGAGGCGGGTATGAGCAGTTCTTC. Translating gives CAISDPSGRGGYEQFF.